The table lists the clone carrying this T cell receptor beta chain with a few counts. Its antigen remains unknown. Patients with uncontrolled infections, other autoimmune diseases, pregnancy or lactation were excluded. Clinical symptoms, serum thyroxine, TRAb, thyroid ultrasound and orbital computed tomography informed diagnoses. Fresh peripheral blood, roughly 10 ml of it, supplied the PBMCs. V gave up 3 bases and J gave up 0 bases, with 17 bases separating them. Germline V gene data show CDR1 as SQVTM and CDR2 as ANQGSEA. The CDR3 has 16 residues. This entry comes from a study of T cells in Graves' hyperthyroidism and ophthalmopathy. Whole-study results and caveats: Among thyroid clonotypes expanded above 0.001, most also appeared in blood.

TCR beta CDR3 regions were amplified from RNA. Carried out on the TCR CDR3, a first-round RT-PCR used the HTBI primer set. TCRdb re-called the multiplex PCR reads with MiXCR, one entry per CDR3 protein. The table records around 610,000 distinct CDR3 sequences, approximately 15% of them present only once. This TCR was recovered from a woman aged 40 to 49 with Graves' ophthalmopathy. Sequencing was performed on blood. This chain links TRBV29-1 with TRBJ1-2; TRBD1 is a possible D gene (5 bases). The CDR3 DNA follows: TGCAGCGTTGACCACCGGGGCTACAGGACTAACTATGGCTACACCTTC. This codes for CSVDHRGYRTNYGYTF.